This T cell receptor (beta chain) appears in the sequencing data of a study of CD8 T cells in Susac syndrome (dated by TCRdb to about 2019). Regarding the study in general: Of the Susac syndrome patients who were sequenced, roughly eight were in clinical remission while roughly 6 had clinically active disease. Repertoire sequencing was used to test whether CD8+ T cell activation and differentiation in Susac syndrome was antigen driven. Susac syndrome patients were therapy-naive, on corticosteroids (some also receiving IVIg), or on IVIg alone at blood withdrawal. The clonality of the CD8+ T cell repertoire was compared across approximately 11 healthy donors, some 14 Susac syndrome patients and around 15 multiple sclerosis patients. On the study overall, not on this receptor specifically: CD8+ repertoires in Susac syndrome showed clonal expansion, which was highest in CD8+ TEMRA cells and was greater in clinically active patients than in remitting patients. The number of individuals in the TCR sequencing and HLA analysis was acknowledged as relatively small. Around 15 Susac-specific public clones were identified in the total CD8+ repertoire, and several Susac-specific public clones were identified in the CD8+ TEMRA repertoire.

As to this clonotype: It lacks a known antigen. Nothing much larger sits one base from this clone, and base qualities are not available.

The V and J ends are trimmed by 0 bases and 4 bases, leaving 9 bases between them. CDR1 SGHTA and CDR2 FQGTGA are derived from the germline V gene. The CDR3 runs 14 amino acids, cysteine and phenylalanine included. The read is trimmed to its CDR3 DNA, 42 bases read in frame from base 1. RNA was extracted with the RNeasy kit and roughly 0.45 to 1 ug was reverse transcribed using random hexamers. The immunoSEQ multiplex PCR assay, which covers 54 Vbeta and 13 Jbeta segments, was used to amplify TCR beta CDR3 regions. Bias from PCR amplification was corrected by using a synthetic template baseline for primer optimization and for computational correction. The authors' pipeline ran thus. Reads were annotated to V, D and J genes according to IMGT and were analyzed with immunoSEQ Analyzer, with only productive sequences retained. Clonality was computed as one minus Shannon entropy normalized by log2 of the number of productive unique sequences. Public and private clones were assessed among the 100 most prevalent clones of each patient and control. Susac-specific clones were defined as absent from healthy and MS cohorts, around 1,000 published viral clones and other ImmuneACCESS disease sequences. TCRdb's own reprocessing of the public reads used fastp at Q25 and MiXCR and kept productive beta chains. Every distinct CDR3 protein forms one entry, paired with its most common genes and DNA. The V and J calls shown here were made by TCRdb, not taken from the authors' results. This sample lists roughly 190,000 distinct CDR3 sequences; approximately 95% were detected once. Together, the top ten hold around 0.16% of the sample.

Peripheral blood CD8+ and CD4+ T cells from healthy donors, Susac syndrome patients and multiple sclerosis patients were profiled by high-throughput TCR beta sequencing. The Susac syndrome patients fulfilled recently defined diagnostic criteria for either definite or probable disease. Bulk CD8+ and CD4+ T cells were purified by magnetic negative isolation, while CD8+ TEMRA cells were enriched using FACS. Blood was drawn into EDTA tubes, processed within 24 hours, and PBMCs were isolated by density gradient centrifugation. PBMCs intended for TCR sequencing were cryopreserved in liquid nitrogen and thawed later in a water bath at 37 degrees C. Purity of sorted or isolated CD4+, CD8+ and CD8+ TEMRA cells was at least 90%.

The sequencing sample was made of CD8+ T cells from PBMCs. This TCR was recovered from a human donor with Susac syndrome. The receptor chain draws on TRBV7-3 and TRBJ1-1; too little of a D gene remains to name it. The CDR3 is CASSLTAGSTEAFF. The nucleotide sequence is given as TGTGCCAGCAGCTTAACGGCGGGTTCCACTGAAGCTTTCTTT.